The present T cell receptor beta chain was sequenced within a study of blood T cell repertoires in COVID-19. Germline lookup yields CDR1 LGHDT and CDR2 YNNKEL (reference sequence). The length of the CDR3 is 13 residues. V dropped 5 bases and J dropped 3 bases, with 11 bases sitting between them. Authors' processing steps: Counts of nucleated cells, estimated from reference gene primer amplification, were obtained. This table comes from immunoSEQ multiplex PCR, and its TCRdb copy is limited to in-frame clones, with some not included. V and J calls and clone size follow that table, whereas D and trimming were derived from the DNA. The sample includes over 200,000 clones, around 87% of them seen just once.

The receptor's source is a woman aged 45-59 years with acute or convalescent COVID-19. Sequenced: peripheral blood. This chain uses TRBV3-1 (or the pseudogene TRBV3-2) with TRBJ2-7; tentatively, D is TRBD2 (5 bases). The chain's CDR3 is CASSTFGGYEQYF. Here the CDR3 DNA reads TGTGCCAGCAGCACGTTTGGAGGCTACGAGCAGTACTTC.